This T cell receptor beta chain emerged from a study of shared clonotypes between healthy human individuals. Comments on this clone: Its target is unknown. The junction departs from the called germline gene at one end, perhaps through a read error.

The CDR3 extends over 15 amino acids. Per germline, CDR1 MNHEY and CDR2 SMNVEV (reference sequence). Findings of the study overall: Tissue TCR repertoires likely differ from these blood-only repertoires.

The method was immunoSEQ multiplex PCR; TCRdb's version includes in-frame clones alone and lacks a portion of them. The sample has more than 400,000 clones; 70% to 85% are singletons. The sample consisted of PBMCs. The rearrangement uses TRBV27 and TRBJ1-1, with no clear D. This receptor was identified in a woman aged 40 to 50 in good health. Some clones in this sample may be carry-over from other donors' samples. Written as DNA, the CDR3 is TGTGCCAGCAGATTATCCGAGTGGGCTGACACTGAAGCTTTCTTT. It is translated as CASRLSEWADTEAFF.